Listed here are 17 T cell receptor beta chains from one sample, sequenced in a study of cytomegalovirus exposure and HLA in healthy donors (dated by TCRdb to the late 2010s). The receptor library was made with the immunoSEQ multiplex PCR assay. A mixture of 60 forward primers for TCR Vbeta segments and 13 reverse primers for TCR Jbeta segments was used in the multiplex PCR. TCRdb carries this immuneACCESS record with in-frame sequences only. Its versions omit some clonotypes, under half of them owing to an unresolved V gene in the studies checked, with the rest unexplained. Within this sample are 150,000 to 200,000 clones, with more than 70% of them counted one time only. Approximately 0.26% of the sample lies in the top ten. The sequenced sample consisted of PBMCs. The receptors here all came from a boy aged 5 to 17 in good health and CMV-seronegative.

The chain carries TRBV15 and TRBJ2-1, with 8 bases matching TRBD2. Unmatched junction bases numbered 8, after V lost 1 base and J lost 3 bases. Germline-derived CDR1 and CDR2 are LNHNV and YYDKDF (reference sequence). CDR3 length equals 17 residues. CDR3 sequence: CATSRGGKSGSYNEQFF. CDR3 coding DNA: TGTGCCACCAGCAGAGGGGGGAAAAGCGGGAGCTACAATGAGCAGTTCTTC.

This clone turned up a few times. The chain couples TRBV7-9 to TRBJ2-3; D possibly corresponds to TRBD2 (6 bases). Germline V CDR1 and CDR2: SEHNR, FQNEAQ (reference sequence). V lost 3 bases to trimming and J lost 1 base, with 8 bases between them. The CDR3 is 14 amino acids. The CDR3 DNA is TGTGCCAGCAGCTTCGGCGGGGGCACAGATACGCAGTATTTT. Translation gives CASSFGGGTDTQYF.

The rearrangement uses TRBV5-4 and TRBJ2-1, with TRBD2 matching 10 bases. With V trimmed by 0 bases and J by 6 bases, 3 bases remained unmatched. Germline CDR1 and CDR2: SGHNT and YYREEE (reference sequence). The CDR3 extends over 15 amino acids. For the CDR3, the DNA is TGTGCCAGCAGCTTGGGAGCGGGAGGGATCAATGAGCAGTTCTTC. Protein: CASSLGAGGINEQFF.

This chain connects TRBV13 to TRBJ2-5, with D perhaps given as TRBD1 or TRBD2 (7 bases each). V dropped 4 bases and J dropped 4 bases, with 16 bases sitting between them. CDR1 and CDR2 from the germline V gene are PRHDT and FYEKMQ (reference sequence). The CDR3 consists of 15 residues. The CDR3 coding sequence is TGTGCCAGCAGCTCAGGGGGGGGGATTGGAGAGACCCAGTACTTC. Amino acids: CASSSGGGIGETQYF.

There are a few counts of this clone. The chain is built from TRBV6-1 and TRBJ1-4; D is perhaps TRBD1 (5 bases). This CDR3 contains 15 residues. Trimming removed 7 bases at V and 2 bases at J, with 14 bases between. Germline lookup yields CDR1 MNHNS and CDR2 SASEGT. The CDR3 spells CASKRTPGTNEKLFF. The CDR3 bases are TGTGCCAGCAAAAGGACACCTGGGACTAATGAAAAACTGTTTTTT.

V is TRBV29-1 and J is TRBJ2-1; 8 bases align to TRBD1. V was clipped by 7 bases and J by 1 base; unmatched bases: 6. The CDR3 consists of 14 residues. Per germline, CDR1 SQVTM and CDR2 ANQGSEA. CDR3 nucleotide sequence: TGCAGCGCGTCGACAGGGGCGTCCTACAATGAGCAGTTCTTC. It translates to CSASTGASYNEQFF.

This chain uses TRBV5-6 with TRBJ1-4; tentative D call: TRBD1 (6 bases). CDR1 is SGHDT and CDR2 is YYEEEE in the germline V gene. The CDR3 runs 14 residues. V was clipped by 4 bases and J by 8 bases, with 15 bases between them. CDR3 region: CASSRFGQGEKLFF. The CDR3 DNA reads TGTGCCAGCAGCCGGTTCGGGCAGGGGGAAAAACTGTTTTTT.

This clone was seen only a few times. The genes are TRBV6-6 and TRBJ1-5, with 8 bases identical to TRBD1. This CDR3 comprises 16 residues. Trimming removed 6 bases from V and 3 bases from J; junction bases left unmatched: 10. From germline, CDR1 is MNHNY and CDR2 SVGAGI (reference sequence). The CDR3, as DNA: TGTGCCAGCAGCAGGAATGGACAGGGTATCAATCAGCCCCAGCATTTT. Encoded protein: CASSRNGQGINQPQHF.

The V call is TRBV6-1, the J call TRBJ1-6; D is ambiguous. CDR3 length: 17 residues. Per the germline V gene, CDR1 is MNHNS and CDR2 is SASEGT. Deletions cut 0 bases from V and 3 bases from J, with 12 bases between. The CDR3 protein is CASSEARRLYYNSPLHF. The DNA for the CDR3 is TGTGCCAGCAGTGAAGCAAGGAGACTTTACTATAATTCACCCCTCCACTTT.

The V and J genes are TRBV6-6 and TRBJ1-2; 9 bases fit TRBD1. CDR1 and CDR2 from the germline V gene are MNHNY and SVGAGI (reference sequence). V was clipped by 7 bases and J by 7 bases; unmatched bases: 10. CDR3 length: 14 residues. In DNA form, the CDR3 reads TGTGCCAGCACCTTAAAACAGGGGGCGTTTGGCTACACCTTC. It is translated as CASTLKQGAFGYTF.

The chain combines TRBV15 with TRBJ1-5; D is unresolved. CDR1 is LNHNV and CDR2 is YYDKDF in the germline V gene (reference sequence). This CDR3 has 15 residues. Trimming cost V 0 bases and J 3 bases, with 9 bases left between them. CDR3 bases: TGTGCCACCAGCAGAGATCCTTATTCCAATCAGCCCCAGCATTTT. It translates to CATSRDPYSNQPQHF.

This chain links TRBV10-3 with TRBJ2-2, with 7 bases that match TRBD1. V lost 0 bases, J lost 0 bases, and 1 base stayed unmatched. This CDR3 contains 16 residues. CDR1 ENHRY and CDR2 SYGVKD come from the germline V gene. The CDR3 reads CAISESDRTNTGELFF. The CDR3, as DNA: TGTGCCATCAGTGAGTCGGACAGGACGAACACCGGGGAGCTGTTTTTT.

The rearrangement links TRBV29-1 to TRBJ1-1; TRBD1 matches at 8 bases. This CDR3 contains 15 residues. In germline, CDR1 is SQVTM, CDR2 ANQGSEA. Trimming took 2 bases from V and 1 from J; bases not matched to a gene: 6. The CDR3 protein is CSVETWTGTNTEAFF. The CDR3 DNA is TGCAGCGTTGAAACATGGACAGGGACGAACACTGAAGCTTTCTTT.

The rearrangement uses TRBV5-6 and TRBJ1-5, with 8 bases that match TRBD1. V lost 2 bases, J lost 1 base, and 2 bases stayed unmatched. Germline CDR1 reads SGHDT; CDR2 reads YYEEEE. There are 15 residues in the CDR3. For the CDR3, the DNA is TGTGCCAGCAGCTTTTCAGGGGGCAGCAATCAGCCCCAGCATTTT. This codes for CASSFSGGSNQPQHF.

The chain combines TRBV6-1 with TRBJ2-7; the match to TRBD2 covers 7 bases. CDR3 length: 15 residues. CDR1 and CDR2 (germline): MNHNS, SASEGT. With 3 bases clipped from V and 6 bases from J, the junction kept 11 bases outside the gene matches. The CDR3 sequence is CASSEGEGRGLEQYF. The CDR3, as DNA: TGTGCCAGCAGTGAGGGGGAGGGAAGGGGTCTCGAGCAGTACTTC.

The chain uses TRBV18 and TRBJ2-7; weak D call: TRBD2 (6 bases). V lost 4 bases and J lost 1, with 11 bases in between. The CDR3 runs 14 residues. Looked up from germline, CDR1 is KGHSH and CDR2 is LQKENI. As DNA, the CDR3 is TGTGCCAGCTCACACCCCGGGAGTTCCTACGAGCAGTACTTC. This translates into CASSHPGSSYEQYF.

This sequence joins TRBV4-1 and TRBJ1-1, with D possibly matching TRBD1 (5 bases). V was clipped by 1 base and J by 3 bases, with 9 bases between them. CDR3 length: 14 amino acids. Germline CDR1 and CDR2: MGHRA and YSYEKL. The CDR3 spells CASSQGQTDTEAFF. The CDR3 coding sequence is TGCGCCAGCAGCCAAGGACAGACCGACACTGAAGCTTTCTTT.